This TCR beta chain stems from a study of graft-versus-host responses after intestinal transplantation. V dropped 2 bases and J dropped 2 bases, with 3 bases sitting between them. Germline CDR1 GTSNPN, CDR2 SVGIG (reference sequence). This CDR3 comprises 12 residues. Method: immunoSEQ multiplex PCR; TCRdb's copy keeps in-frame clones and lacks some. The table includes some 41,000 clones, under 90% detected once. The starting material was PBMCs, obtained roughly 270 days after transplant. The chain recombines TRBV30 with TRBJ2-2; D ambiguous. The receptor comes from a human patient who received an intestinal transplant, so some T cells may come from the graft donor. The CDR3 region has the DNA TGTGCCTGGAGTCACAACACCGGGGAGCTGTTTTTT. As protein: CAWSHNTGELFF.